The 13 T cell receptor beta chains below were found in one sample sequenced in a study of beta chain features in type 1 diabetes. The isolated RNA, all of it, was reverse transcribed, so expressed TCRB transcripts were what got sequenced. The repertoire was sequenced with immunoSEQ multiplex PCR; TCRdb's copy has only in-frame clones and lacks some. The repertoire holds 200,000 to 250,000 clones, with less than 15% as singletons. The sequenced material came from naive CD4+ T cells from blood. Receptors originate from a woman aged 35 to 49 in good health.

The chain carries TRBV6-5 and TRBJ1-1, with 8 bases matching TRBD1. V lost 4 bases to trimming and J lost 4 bases; unmatched junction nucleotides: 11. CDR3 length equals 16 residues. Germline V gene data show CDR1 as MNHEY and CDR2 as SVGAGI. DNA of the CDR3: TGTGCCAGCAGTTCCCGGACAGGGATCCTCGGCACTGAAGCTTTCTTT. Translating it yields CASSSRTGILGTEAFF.

This clone was recorded a few times. The J gene is TRBJ1-2, the V gene TRBV29-1; 8 bases are a match to TRBD1. From germline, CDR1 is SQVTM and CDR2 ANQGSEA. There are 14 residues in the CDR3. Losses at the gene ends were 6 bases for V and 4 bases for J; bases not matched to a gene: 10. In DNA, the CDR3 is TGCAGCGTAGCAGACAGGGGAAGTAGCTATGGCTACACCTTC. It encodes CSVADRGSSYGYTF.

V gene TRBV4-3 combines with J gene TRBJ2-3; D unclear. With 3 bases removed from V and 5 bases from J, the gap between germline ends came to 9 bases. Germline-derived CDR1 and CDR2 are LGHNA and YSLEER. The CDR3 covers 13 residues. Here the CDR3 DNA reads TGCGCCAGCAGCCATCCCGCAGGAGATACGCAGTATTTT. This gives the protein CASSHPAGDTQYF.

This clone was observed a handful of times. The rearrangement joins TRBV25-1 to TRBJ2-2; no firm D call. The CDR3 has 13 residues. V was clipped by 2 bases and J by 2 bases, with 3 bases between them. Germline V gives CDR1 MGHDK, CDR2 SYGVNS. CDR3 DNA sequence: TGTGCCAGCAGTGAACCTAACACCGGGGAGCTGTTTTTT. Protein product: CASSEPNTGELFF.

This clone came up a few times. The chain is built from TRBV27 and TRBJ1-2; TRBD1 aligns across 8 bases. Trimming cost V 4 bases and J 2 bases; bases outside gene matches: 6. Germline-derived CDR1 and CDR2 are MNHEY and SMNVEV (reference sequence). This CDR3 is 15 amino acids long. CDR3 protein: CASSSQGVANYGYTF. The CDR3 region has the DNA TGTGCCAGCAGTTCACAGGGGGTAGCCAACTATGGCTACACCTTC.

The chain has TRBV5-4 and TRBJ2-1; no firm D call. The CDR3 is 15 residues long. Germline V CDR1 and CDR2: SGHNT, YYREEE (reference sequence). The V end was cut by 0 bases, the J end by 4 bases, with 11 bases between. The CDR3 region is CASSLAGLGYNEQFF. CDR3 bases: TGTGCCAGCAGCTTGGCAGGCTTAGGATACAATGAGCAGTTCTTC.

This clone came up a few times. V and J are TRBV7-9 and TRBJ2-5, with D possibly being TRBD2 (5 bases). Trimming shortened V by 1 base and J by 7 bases, and 16 bases separated the two germline ends. Germline lookup yields CDR1 SEHNR and CDR2 FQNEAQ (reference sequence). The CDR3 length is 15 residues. The CDR3 DNA follows: TGTGCCAGCAGCTTAGAGAACTGGGGTGAGGGGACCCAGTACTTC. It specifies CASSLENWGEGTQYF.

This clone was seen only a few times. The V call is TRBV9, the J call TRBJ1-1; 7 bases agree with TRBD1. The V segment lost 0 bases and the J segment 6 bases; nucleotides outside the gene matches: 5. Germline V gene data show CDR1 as SGDLS and CDR2 as YYNGEE. The CDR3 consists of 14 residues. DNA of the CDR3: TGTGCCAGCAGCGTAGGGACAGGAGCTTCTGAAGCTTTCTTT. Amino acids: CASSVGTGASEAFF.

This clone has more than one count but fewer than ten. The chain is built from TRBV18 and TRBJ2-1; D gene ambiguous. Germline CDR1 and CDR2: KGHSH and LQKENI. The V end lost 8 bases, the J end lost 0 bases, and 14 bases lay between the germline ends. The CDR3 extends over 15 amino acids. The CDR3 loop is CASSPGLSSYNEQFF. The CDR3 coding sequence is TGTGCCAGCAGTCCTGGGCTGAGCTCCTACAATGAGCAGTTCTTC.

This clone was counted only a few times. J is TRBJ2-5 and V is TRBV7-6, with 7 nucleotides matching TRBD2. Germline lookup yields CDR1 SGHVS and CDR2 FNYEAQ. Trimming took 11 bases from V and 0 from J; bases not matched to a gene: 9. CDR3 length: 14 residues. In DNA form, the CDR3 reads TGTGCCTCTCGATGGGGGGGAAACCAAGAGACCCAGTACTTC. This gives the protein CASRWGGNQETQYF.

This rearrangement joins TRBV2 to TRBJ2-2; 7 bases match TRBD1. Trimming at V came to 7 bases and at J to 8 bases, leaving 7 bases not matched to a gene. This CDR3 has 13 residues. Germline V CDR1 and CDR2: SNHLY, FYNNEI. The CDR3 reads CASTTDRAGELFF. The CDR3 nucleotides read TGTGCCAGCACTACTGACAGGGCTGGGGAGCTGTTTTTT.

This clone was seen ten or more times. V and J are TRBV23-1 and TRBJ1-1; the D gene is possibly TRBD1 (5 bases). TRBV23-1 is recorded as an ORF, its role being uncertain. CDR3 size: 15 residues. The V and J ends lost 6 bases and 5 bases respectively, with 19 bases between them. The chain's CDR3 is CASRPSGFRGTEAFF. CDR3 DNA: TGCGCCAGCAGACCATCGGGCTTCCGGGGGACTGAAGCTTTCTTT.

This clone was recorded a few times. The chain combines TRBV19 with TRBJ2-4, with D possibly TRBD2 on 6 matching bases. The CDR3 is made up of 16 amino acids. Germline V gene data show CDR1 as LNHDA and CDR2 as SQIVND (reference sequence). Trimming stripped 0 bases from V and 1 base from J, with 10 bases between. CDR3 amino acids: CASSIDTGVAKNIQYF. DNA of the CDR3: TGTGCCAGTAGTATAGATACGGGAGTTGCCAAAAACATTCAGTACTTC.